These 14 T cell receptor beta chains originate from one sample sequenced in a study of blood T cell repertoires in COVID-19. Some clones are missing from TCRdb's copy, which holds only in-frame ones; the method was immunoSEQ multiplex PCR. The sample carries about 250,000 clones, around 82% recorded once. The sequencing sample was made of peripheral blood. Receptors originate from a woman aged 80 or older with active or convalescent COVID-19.

The chain has TRBV27 and TRBJ1-6, with 9 bases identical to TRBD1. After removal of 5 bases from V and 8 bases from J, the junction contained 4 bases not matched to a gene. Germline assignment: CDR1 MNHEY and CDR2 SMNVEV (reference sequence). The CDR3 spans 14 residues. The CDR3 region is CASSRRQGDSPLHF. The CDR3 DNA is TGTGCCAGCAGTCGTCGACAGGGGGATTCACCCCTCCACTTT.

The chain joins TRBV10-1 to TRBJ2-1; TRBD2 aligns across 15 bases. The CDR3 length is 16 residues. Per the germline V gene, CDR1 is WNHNN and CDR2 is SYGVQD (reference sequence). The J segment lost 8 bases and the V segment lost 7 bases, leaving 9 bases of the junction unmatched. The CDR3 loop is CASNGGLAGGHHEQFF. The CDR3, as DNA: TGCGCCAGCAACGGAGGACTAGCGGGAGGGCACCATGAGCAGTTCTTC.

The chain links TRBV7-9 to TRBJ1-1; D remains unclear. Between the trimmed V and J ends, which lost 3 bases and 4 bases, there was a span of 12 bases. The CDR3 covers 14 residues. Germline loops: CDR1 SEHNR, CDR2 FQNEAQ (reference sequence). The CDR3 protein is CASSFSERGTEAFF. CDR3 nucleotides: TGTGCCAGCAGCTTTTCAGAAAGAGGCACTGAAGCTTTCTTT.

This clone turned up a few times. The chain carries TRBV15 and TRBJ2-2; tentative D call: TRBD1 (6 bases). The CDR3 loop spans 18 amino acids. Germline-derived CDR1 and CDR2 are LNHNV and YYDKDF (reference sequence). Trimming pared 0 bases from V and 4 bases from J, leaving 18 bases between. The CDR3 DNA reads as TGTGCCACCAGCAGAGATCTTCCCGGACAGCCGGGCACCGGGGAGCTGTTTTTT. It specifies CATSRDLPGQPGTGELFF.

The V gene is TRBV28, the J gene TRBJ1-2, with 7 bases aligning to TRBD1. Unmatched junction bases numbered 6, after V lost 6 bases and J lost 5 bases. Germline loops: CDR1 MDHEN, CDR2 SYDVKM. The length of the CDR3 is 13 residues. CDR3 DNA sequence: TGTGCCAGCAGACAAACAGGGGTTTATGGCTACACCTTC. It encodes CASRQTGVYGYTF.

The chain links TRBV23-1 to TRBJ2-1; 14 bases agree with TRBD2. TRBV23-1 is designated an ORF whose function remains uncertain. The J segment lost 6 bases and the V segment lost 0 bases, leaving 13 bases of the junction unmatched. This CDR3 has 20 amino acids. CDR3 loop: CASSQSVRGTSGSGGNEQFF. CDR3 DNA: TGCGCCAGCAGTCAATCAGTGAGGGGGACTAGCGGGAGCGGTGGCAATGAGCAGTTCTTC.

This chain joins TRBV4-2 and TRBJ2-1; 7 bases fit TRBD2. Germline assignment: CDR1 LGHNA and CDR2 YNFKEQ. CDR3 length: 15 amino acids. V lost 2 bases and J lost 5; bases outside the gene matches: 6. The CDR3 DNA reads as TGTGCCAGCAGCCAACTCGGGACTAAAGACAATGAGCAGTTCTTC. It specifies CASSQLGTKDNEQFF.

A single count supports this clone. CDR3 amino acids: CATSRGPGQGQNIQYF. CDR3 coding DNA: TGTGCCACCAGCAGAGGGCCCGGACAGGGCCAAAACATTCAGTACTTC. The chain couples TRBV15 to TRBJ2-4; 8 nucleotides agree with TRBD1. V lost 1 base and J lost 5; bases outside the gene matches: 7. Germline V gives CDR1 LNHNV, CDR2 YYDKDF (reference sequence). The CDR3 sequence is 16 residues long.

This clone was picked up one time. The chain has TRBV6-4 and TRBJ2-3; no definite D call. V was shortened by 6 bases and J by 0 bases, with 10 bases between the two germline ends. This CDR3 region has 14 residues. CDR1 is MRHNA and CDR2 is SNTAGT in the germline V gene. CDR3 nucleotides: TGTGCCAGCAGCCCCTTCGGGAGCACAGATACGCAGTATTTT. Its translation is CASSPFGSTDTQYF.

The chain recombines TRBV29-1 with TRBJ1-1; D might be TRBD1 (6 bases). V shed 3 bases and J shed 1 base, with 12 bases lying between them. CDR1 and CDR2 (germline): SQVTM, ANQGSEA. The CDR3 sequence is 14 residues long. CDR3 sequence (DNA): TGCAGCGTTGATACAGGACAGCCGAACACTGAAGCTTTCTTT. It is translated as CSVDTGQPNTEAFF. The whole variable domain, remainder taken from reference TRBV29-1 and TRBJ1-1, is SAVISQKPSRDICQRGTSLTIQCQVDSQVTMMFWYRQQPGQSLTLIATANQGSEATYESGFVIDKFPISRPNLTFSTLTVSNMSPEDSSIYLCSVDTGQPNTEAFFGQGTRLTVV.

This clone showed up just once. The J gene is TRBJ2-5, the V gene TRBV28; maybe TRBD2 (5 bases). The CDR3 has 14 amino acids. Trimming took off 8 bases at V and 4 bases at J, with 17 bases between the two ends. From germline, CDR1 is MDHEN and CDR2 SYDVKM. The CDR3: CASLRPSAGETQYF. The CDR3 DNA reads as TGTGCCAGCCTCCGCCCGTCCGCGGGAGAGACCCAGTACTTC.

The rearrangement joins TRBV7-9 to TRBJ1-3, with a weak D call TRBD1 (5 bases). This CDR3 spans 17 amino acids. The V gene's germline CDR1 is SEHNR and CDR2 FQNEAQ (reference sequence). The V gene lost 5 bases and the J gene lost 0 bases, with 17 bases spanning the gap. CDR3 amino acids: CASSEELGLRSGNTIYF. The CDR3 DNA reads TGTGCCAGCAGCGAGGAGCTGGGACTTCGCTCTGGAAACACCATATATTTT.

V is TRBV19 and J is TRBJ2-1, with 8 positions matching TRBD1. CDR3 length: 13 residues. Per germline, CDR1 LNHDA and CDR2 SQIVND (reference sequence). J lost 13 bases, V lost 6 bases, and 11 bases had no gene match. CDR3 coding DNA: TGTGCCAGTAGCGGACAGGGTATAGGGGATCAGTTCTTC. This gives the protein CASSGQGIGDQFF. The entire variable domain, with the rest obtained from reference TRBV19 and TRBJ2-1, is as follows: DGGITQSPKYLFRKEGQNVTLSCEQNLNHDAMYWYRQDPGQGLRLIYYSQIVNDFQKGDIAEGYSVSREKKESFPLTVTSAQKNPTAFYLCASSGQGIGDQFFGPGTRLTVL.

This sequence joins TRBV5-1 and TRBJ1-2; TRBD1 matches 7 bases. The V gene end was trimmed by 3 bases and the J gene end by 6 bases; junction bases not matched to a gene: 11. The CDR3 consists of 15 residues. Germline V gene data show CDR1 as SGHRS and CDR2 as YFSETQ. In DNA, the CDR3 is TGCGCCAGCAGCTCCTCGGGGACAGTTCTTGATGGCTACACCTTC. Its protein product is CASSSSGTVLDGYTF. The entire variable domain, with the rest obtained from reference TRBV5-1 and TRBJ1-2, is as follows: KAGVTQTPRYLIKTRGQQVTLSCSPISGHRSVSWYQQTPGQGLQFLFEYFSETQRNKGNFPGRFSGRQFSNSRSEMNVSTLELGDSALYLCASSSSGTVLDGYTFGSGTRLTVV.